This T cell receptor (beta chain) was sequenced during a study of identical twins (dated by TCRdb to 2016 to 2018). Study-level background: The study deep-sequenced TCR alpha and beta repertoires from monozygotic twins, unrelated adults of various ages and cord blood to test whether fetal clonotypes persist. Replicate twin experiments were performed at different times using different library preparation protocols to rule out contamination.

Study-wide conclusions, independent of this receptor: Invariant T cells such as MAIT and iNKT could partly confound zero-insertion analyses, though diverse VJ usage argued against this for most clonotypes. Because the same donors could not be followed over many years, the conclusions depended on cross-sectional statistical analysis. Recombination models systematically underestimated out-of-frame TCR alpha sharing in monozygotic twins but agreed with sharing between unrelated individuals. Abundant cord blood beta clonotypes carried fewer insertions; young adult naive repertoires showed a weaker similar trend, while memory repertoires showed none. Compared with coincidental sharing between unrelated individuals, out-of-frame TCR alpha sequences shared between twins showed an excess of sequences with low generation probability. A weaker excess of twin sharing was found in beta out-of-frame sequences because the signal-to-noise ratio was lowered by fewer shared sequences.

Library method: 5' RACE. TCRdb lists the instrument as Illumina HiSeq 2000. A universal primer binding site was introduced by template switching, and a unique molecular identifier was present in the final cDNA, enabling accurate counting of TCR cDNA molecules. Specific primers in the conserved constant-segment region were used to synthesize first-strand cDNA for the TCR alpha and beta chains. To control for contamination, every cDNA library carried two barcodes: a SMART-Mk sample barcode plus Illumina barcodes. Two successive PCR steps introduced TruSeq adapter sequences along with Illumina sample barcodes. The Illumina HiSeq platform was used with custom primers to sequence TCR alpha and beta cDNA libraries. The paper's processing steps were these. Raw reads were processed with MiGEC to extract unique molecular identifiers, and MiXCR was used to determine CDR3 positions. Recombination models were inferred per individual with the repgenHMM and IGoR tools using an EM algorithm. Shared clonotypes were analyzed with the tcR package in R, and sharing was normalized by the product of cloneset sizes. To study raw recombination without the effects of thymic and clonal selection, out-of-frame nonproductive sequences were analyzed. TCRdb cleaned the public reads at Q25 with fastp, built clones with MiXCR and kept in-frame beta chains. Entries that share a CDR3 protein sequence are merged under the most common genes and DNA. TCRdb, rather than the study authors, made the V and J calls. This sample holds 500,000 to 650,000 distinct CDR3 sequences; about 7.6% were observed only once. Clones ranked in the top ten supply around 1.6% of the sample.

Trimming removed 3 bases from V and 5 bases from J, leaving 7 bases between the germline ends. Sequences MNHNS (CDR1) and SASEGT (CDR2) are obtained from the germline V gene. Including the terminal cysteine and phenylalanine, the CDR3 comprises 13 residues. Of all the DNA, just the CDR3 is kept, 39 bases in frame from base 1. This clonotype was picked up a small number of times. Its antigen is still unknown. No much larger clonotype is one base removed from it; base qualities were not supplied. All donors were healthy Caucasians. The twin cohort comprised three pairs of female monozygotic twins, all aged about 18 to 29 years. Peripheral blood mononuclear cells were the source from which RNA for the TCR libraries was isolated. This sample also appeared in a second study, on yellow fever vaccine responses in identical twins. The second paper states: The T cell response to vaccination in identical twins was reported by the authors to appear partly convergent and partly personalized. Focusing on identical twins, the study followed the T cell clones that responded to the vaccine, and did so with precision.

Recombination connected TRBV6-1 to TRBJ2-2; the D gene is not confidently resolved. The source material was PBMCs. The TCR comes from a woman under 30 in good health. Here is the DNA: TGTGCCAGCAGTGATTGGGATACCGGGGAGCTGTTTTTT. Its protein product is CASSDWDTGELFF.